The 13 T cell receptor beta chains listed next were all sequenced from one sample in a study of shared T cell receptors in the human thymus. Libraries were prepared by immunoSEQ multiplex PCR; TCRdb keeps only in-frame clonotypes and omits some of them. The sample lists about 380,000 clones, approximately 95% occurring once. Sequencing input: thymocytes. The receptor source for this set is a human donor.

The rearrangement uses TRBV18 and TRBJ2-7; no reliable D call. V lost 0 bases, J lost 2 bases, and 8 bases lay in between. The CDR3 totals 14 residues. The germline V gene has CDR1 KGHSH and CDR2 LQKENI. The CDR3 DNA reads as TGTGCCAGCTCACCACCCCGGGTCGCCTACGAGCAGTACTTC. Protein: CASSPPRVAYEQYF.

J is TRBJ2-7 and V is TRBV14, with 7 bases identical to TRBD2. The CDR3 spans 15 residues. V shed 0 bases, J shed 7 bases, and the junction held 9 bases outside the gene matches. Germline CDR1 and CDR2: SGHDN and FVKESK. DNA of the CDR3: TGTGCCAGCAGCCAAGATCCCAAACTAGCGAGGGAGCAGTACTTC. Protein product: CASSQDPKLAREQYF.

The chain joins TRBV4-1 to TRBJ2-1; a possible D gene is TRBD2 (6 bases). From germline, CDR1 is MGHRA and CDR2 YSYEKL. V gave up 5 bases and J gave up 5 bases, with 16 bases separating them. This CDR3 has 15 residues. The CDR3 loop is CASSATSLSDNEQFF. CDR3 bases: TGCGCCAGCAGCGCGACTAGTCTCAGCGACAATGAGCAGTTCTTC.

The chain carries TRBV7-9 and TRBJ1-5; TRBD1 aligns across 9 bases. Unmatched junction bases numbered 3, after V lost 5 bases and J lost 4 bases. The CDR3 has 14 residues. CDR1 is SEHNR, CDR2 FQNEAQ, per germline (reference sequence). In nucleotides, the CDR3 is TGTGCCAGCAGCCGGGACAGGGAAAATCAGCCCCAGCATTTT. It codes for CASSRDRENQPQHF.

V usage is TRBV19 and J usage is TRBJ1-5, with 7 bases fitting TRBD1. Germline CDR1 LNHDA, CDR2 SQIVND (reference sequence). This CDR3 comprises 12 residues. J gave up 4 bases and V 6 bases, and 0 bases lay outside the gene matches. The CDR3 spells CASRTGNQPQHF. Written as DNA, the CDR3 is TGTGCCAGTAGGACAGGGAATCAGCCCCAGCATTTT. The variable domain in full, completed from reference TRBV19 and TRBJ1-5, reads DGGITQSPKYLFRKEGQNVTLSCEQNLNHDAMYWYRQDPGQGLRLIYYSQIVNDFQKGDIAEGYSVSREKKESFPLTVTSAQKNPTAFYLCASRTGNQPQHFGDGTRLSIL.

This rearrangement joins TRBV5-4 to TRBJ2-2, with D possibly TRBD2 on 6 matching bases. Germline CDR1 reads SGHNT; CDR2 reads YYREEE (reference sequence). The CDR3 runs 15 residues. The V and J ends lost 0 bases and 4 bases respectively, with 10 bases between them. CDR3 coding DNA: TGTGCCAGCAGCTTGGAAGAAGCGGGCACCGGGGAGCTGTTTTTT. Its translation: CASSLEEAGTGELFF. Drawing the rest from reference TRBV5-4 and TRBJ2-2, the complete variable domain is ETGVTQSPTHLIKTRGQQVTLRCSSQSGHNTVSWYQQALGQGPQFIFQYYREEENGRGNFPPRFSGLQFPNYSSELNVNALELDDSALYLCASSLEEAGTGELFFGEGSRLTVL.

This chain connects TRBV27 to TRBJ2-5, with D uncertain. CDR3 length: 14 amino acids. From germline, CDR1 is MNHEY and CDR2 SMNVEV (reference sequence). V dropped 2 bases and J dropped 2 bases, with 9 bases sitting between them. CDR3 region: CASSLVAEQETQYF. The CDR3 DNA reads TGTGCCAGCAGTTTAGTGGCTGAACAAGAGACCCAGTACTTC.

The V call is TRBV5-1, the J call TRBJ2-7, with 8 nucleotides matching TRBD2. Germline CDR1 is SGHRS and CDR2 is YFSETQ. This CDR3 comprises 16 residues. V lost 0 bases to trimming and J lost 3 bases; unmatched junction nucleotides: 8. CDR3 amino acids: CASSLGRSGSVYEQYF. DNA of the CDR3: TGCGCCAGCAGCTTGGGACGGAGCGGGAGCGTCTACGAGCAGTACTTC.

This rearrangement joins TRBV27 to TRBJ2-5; no clear D. This CDR3 has 14 residues. V gave up 0 bases and J gave up 2 bases, with 7 bases separating them. Germline V gene sequence: CDR1 MNHEY, CDR2 SMNVEV (reference sequence). CDR3 nucleotides: TGTGCCAGCAGTTTATCGATGAAGCAAGAGACCCAGTACTTC. It specifies CASSLSMKQETQYF.

The chain combines TRBV6-1 with TRBJ1-1; possibly TRBD1 for D (6 bases). The germline V gene has CDR1 MNHNS and CDR2 SASEGT. There are 13 residues in the CDR3. Trimming left V 5 bases short and J 3 bases short, with 10 bases between. CDR3 amino acids: CASSQGTYTEAFF. The CDR3 bases are TGTGCCAGCAGTCAGGGGACCTACACTGAAGCTTTCTTT.

With respect to this clone: The same CDR3 is also encoded by other DNA sequences in this sample. The V gene is TRBV20-1, the J gene TRBJ1-2, with no clear D. V was clipped by 1 base and J by 3 bases, with 3 bases between them. This CDR3 region has 11 residues. The germline V gene encodes CDR1 DFQATT and CDR2 SNEGSKA (reference sequence). DNA for the CDR3: TGCAGTGCTAGAGCAGACTATGGCTACACCTTC. This codes for CSARADYGYTF.

The chain carries TRBV7-9 and TRBJ1-1; D is unresolved. Germline V gene data show CDR1 as SEHNR and CDR2 as FQNEAQ (reference sequence). Trimming left V 2 bases short and J 6 bases short, with 7 bases between. The CDR3 totals 12 residues. CDR3 DNA: TGTGCCAGCAGCTTACGAGGGCCTGAAGCTTTCTTT. This encodes CASSLRGPEAFF.

V gene TRBV7-2 combines with J gene TRBJ2-1; D possibly uses TRBD1 or TRBD2 (5 bases each). Trimming removed 5 bases at V and 6 bases at J, with 17 bases between. The CDR3 contains 15 residues. Germline V gene sequence: CDR1 SGHTA, CDR2 FQGNSA. The CDR3 nucleotides read TGTGCCAGCAGCCCCCGGGGCGGGCGAACCAATGAGCAGTTCTTC. This encodes CASSPRGGRTNEQFF.